This TCR beta chain was recorded in a study of T cell responses to AZD1222 COVID-19 vaccine. General study results and limits: Variant regions that are unmutated are reportedly the target of nearly half of spike-specific TCRs. The repertoires were collected only after the peak T cell response.

On this clone itself: Antigen: not known.

This CDR3 is built from 11 residues. V gave up 5 bases and J gave up 5 bases, with 4 bases separating them. Germline V gene sequence: CDR1 MDHEN, CDR2 SYDVKM. TCRdb's table, derived via immunoSEQ multiplex PCR, lists solely in-frame clones and lacks some. The sample has 150,000 to 200,000 clones, approximately 86% seen once. The sequencing used peripheral blood, collected on day 0 of AZD1222 vaccination. This sequence joins TRBV28 and TRBJ2-1, with no clear D. The receptor's source is an adult in good health. CDR3 bases: TGTGCCAGCAGTGGTGACAATGAGCAGTTCTTC. This gives the protein CASSGDNEQFF. Based on the CDR3 plus reference TRBV28 and TRBJ2-1, the full variable domain is DVKVTQSSRYLVKRTGEKVFLECVQDMDHENMFWYRQDPGLGLRLIYFSYDVKMKEKGDIPEGYSVSREKKERFSLILESASTNQTSMYLCASSGDNEQFFGPGTRLTVL.